These T cell receptor beta chains were read from a single sample in a study of beta chain features in type 1 diabetes. TCRdb keeps only in-frame clones here, not all; method: immunoSEQ multiplex PCR. Here the sample spans 550,000 to 850,000 clones, 13% being singletons. Source material: naive CD4+ T cells from blood. Receptors were obtained from a man younger than 35 with type 1 diabetes. Each CDR3 is given with its conserved first and last residue. A D gene is named only where the DNA matches it firmly. Clone size appears in some rows only: once, few, many, or a class for an expanded clone.

d_call: NA
v_call: TRBV29-1
j_call: TRBJ2-5
clone_size: NA
cdr3_nt: TGCAGCGTGCAGGTTACAGGGAGAGAGACCCAGTACTTC
cdr3_aa: CSVQVTGRETQYF

d_call: NA
v_call: TRBV25-1
j_call: TRBJ2-7
clone_size: NA
cdr3_nt: TGTGCCAGCAGTGAAGGCGGGTCATCTCCTAAGGACGAGCAGTACTTC
cdr3_aa: CASSEGGSSPKDEQYF

d_call: NA
v_call: TRBV7-8
j_call: TRBJ1-6
clone_size: few
cdr3_nt: TGTGCCAGCAGCCATCCGCGGGGTAATTCACCCCTCCACTTT
cdr3_aa: CASSHPRGNSPLHF

d_call: NA
v_call: TRBV7-9
j_call: TRBJ2-1
clone_size: few
cdr3_nt: TGTGCCAGCAGCTTGGGCCAGGGTTCCGTTGAGCAGTTCTTC
cdr3_aa: CASSLGQGSVEQFF

d_call: NA
v_call: TRBV2
j_call: TRBJ1-5
clone_size: NA
cdr3_nt: TGTGCCAGCAGTGAGGGTCGGGTTGCGCAGCCCCAGCATTTT
cdr3_aa: CASSEGRVAQPQHF

d_call: NA
v_call: TRBV29-1
j_call: TRBJ1-2
clone_size: few
cdr3_nt: TGCAGCGTTGAGCGCCCAGACAAATACTATGGCTGCACCTTC
cdr3_aa: CSVERPDKYYGCTF

d_call: TRBD2
v_call: TRBV9
j_call: TRBJ2-5
clone_size: NA
cdr3_nt: TGTGCCAGCAGCGTAGGGTCTAGCGGGGGGAGCCAAGAGACCCAGTACTTC
cdr3_aa: CASSVGSSGGSQETQYF

d_call: NA
v_call: TRBV5-1
j_call: TRBJ2-3
clone_size: few
cdr3_nt: TGCGCCAGCAGCTTGGCCTCGACGCCCAGCACAGATACGCAGTATTTT
cdr3_aa: CASSLASTPSTDTQYF

d_call: NA
v_call: TRBV23-1
j_call: TRBJ2-7
clone_size: few
cdr3_nt: TGCGCCAGCAGTCGCCCCCGAGGGCAGAGCTCCTACGAGCAGTACTTC
cdr3_aa: CASSRPRGQSSYEQYF

d_call: NA
v_call: TRBV6-1
j_call: TRBJ2-2
clone_size: few
cdr3_nt: TGTGCCAGCGTATCAAGACAAGGTCACTACGGGGAGCTGTTTTTT
cdr3_aa: CASVSRQGHYGELFF

d_call: NA
v_call: TRBV2
j_call: TRBJ2-7
clone_size: NA
cdr3_nt: TGTGCCAGCAGTATGCTTGACCACGAGCAGTACTTC
cdr3_aa: CASSMLDHEQYF

d_call: TRBD1
v_call: TRBV19
j_call: TRBJ1-6
clone_size: NA
cdr3_nt: TGTGCCAGTAGACGAACGCGGGACAGCTATAATTCACCCCTCCACTTT
cdr3_aa: CASRRTRDSYNSPLHF

d_call: NA
v_call: TRBV28
j_call: TRBJ2-1
clone_size: NA
cdr3_nt: TGTGCCAGCAGTTTAAACCGAAGGGGCAATGAGCAGTTCTTC
cdr3_aa: CASSLNRRGNEQFF

d_call: NA
v_call: TRBV7-2
j_call: TRBJ1-4
clone_size: NA
cdr3_nt: TGTGCCAGCAGCCCATTTTCGGGCGCGGGTGAAAAACTGTTTTTT
cdr3_aa: CASSPFSGAGEKLFF

d_call: TRBD1
v_call: TRBV6-6
j_call: TRBJ1-3
clone_size: NA
cdr3_nt: TGTGCCAGCGCCCTACCTTCGGGACAGGCTGGAAACACCATATATTTT
cdr3_aa: CASALPSGQAGNTIYF

d_call: TRBD2
v_call: TRBV5-1
j_call: TRBJ2-3
clone_size: NA
cdr3_nt: TGCGCCAGCAGCTTGGGGACTAGCGGGGGGCGCACAGATACGCAGTATTTT
cdr3_aa: CASSLGTSGGRTDTQYF

d_call: NA
v_call: TRBV10-3
j_call: TRBJ1-2
clone_size: NA
cdr3_nt: TGTGCCATCAGGCCACCGACAGGAGATAACTATGGCTACACCTTC
cdr3_aa: CAIRPPTGDNYGYTF

d_call: TRBD2
v_call: TRBV4-1
j_call: TRBJ2-5
clone_size: few
cdr3_nt: TGCGCCAGCAGCCGCCTTAGCGGGGGTTACCAAGAGACCCAGTACTTC
cdr3_aa: CASSRLSGGYQETQYF

d_call: NA
v_call: TRBV4-1
j_call: TRBJ2-7
clone_size: NA
cdr3_nt: TGCGCCAGCAGCCCCCTGTGGCAGGTCTCCTACGAGCAGTACTTC
cdr3_aa: CASSPLWQVSYEQYF

d_call: NA
v_call: TRBV27
j_call: TRBJ2-5
clone_size: few
cdr3_nt: TGTGCCAGCAGTTTTCGGACCCAAGAGACCCAGTACTTC
cdr3_aa: CASSFRTQETQYF

d_call: NA
v_call: TRBV11-2
j_call: TRBJ2-7
clone_size: few
cdr3_nt: TGTGCCAGCAGCTTTACAACAGGGCCTCTCTACGAGCAGTACTTC
cdr3_aa: CASSFTTGPLYEQYF

d_call: NA
v_call: TRBV6-1
j_call: TRBJ1-2
clone_size: NA
cdr3_nt: TGTGCCAGCAGTGAATGGGCTGAGGCTGGCTACACCTTC
cdr3_aa: CASSEWAEAGYTF

d_call: NA
v_call: TRBV9
j_call: TRBJ2-5
clone_size: few
cdr3_nt: TGTGCCAGCAGCGCCCCGGGTCGGGGGACCCAGTACTTC
cdr3_aa: CASSAPGRGTQYF

d_call: NA
v_call: TRBV7-2
j_call: TRBJ1-6
clone_size: few
cdr3_nt: TGTGCCAGCAGCTTAGCCCCGTCGGGAAATTCACCCCTCCACTTT
cdr3_aa: CASSLAPSGNSPLHF

d_call: NA
v_call: TRBV5-1
j_call: TRBJ2-5
clone_size: NA
cdr3_nt: TGCGCCAGCAGCTTGGATGGCAGCCAAGAGACCCAGTACTTC
cdr3_aa: CASSLDGSQETQYF

d_call: TRBD2
v_call: TRBV10-3
j_call: TRBJ2-3
clone_size: NA
cdr3_nt: TGTGCCATCAGAAGCGGGGACGGCACAGATACGCAGTATTTT
cdr3_aa: CAIRSGDGTDTQYF

d_call: NA
v_call: TRBV30
j_call: TRBJ1-6
clone_size: NA
cdr3_nt: TGTGCCTGGAGTAGAGGAACATCGAGAACTAGCTCCTATAATTCACCCCTCCACTTT
cdr3_aa: CAWSRGTSRTSSYNSPLHF

d_call: NA
v_call: TRBV19
j_call: TRBJ1-1
clone_size: NA
cdr3_nt: TGTGCCAGTAGTACGGGGTACGAAGCTTTCTTT
cdr3_aa: CASSTGYEAFF